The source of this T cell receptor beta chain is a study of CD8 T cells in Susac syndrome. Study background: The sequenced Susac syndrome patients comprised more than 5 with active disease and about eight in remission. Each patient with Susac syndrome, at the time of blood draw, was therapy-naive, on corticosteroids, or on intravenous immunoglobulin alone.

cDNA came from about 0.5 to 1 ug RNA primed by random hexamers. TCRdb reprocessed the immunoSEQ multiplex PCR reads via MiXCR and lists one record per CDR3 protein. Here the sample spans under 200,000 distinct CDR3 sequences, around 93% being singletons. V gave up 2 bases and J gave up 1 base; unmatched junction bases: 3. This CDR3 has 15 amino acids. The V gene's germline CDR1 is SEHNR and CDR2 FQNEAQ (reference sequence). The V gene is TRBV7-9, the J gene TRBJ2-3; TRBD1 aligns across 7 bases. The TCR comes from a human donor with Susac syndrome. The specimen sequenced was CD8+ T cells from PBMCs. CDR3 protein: CASSLRQGGTDTQYF. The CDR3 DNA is TGTGCCAGCAGCTTACGACAGGGAGGCACAGATACGCAGTATTTT.